The clone carrying this T cell receptor beta chain was counted only a few times. The antigen is undetermined. The source of the sample is a study of T cells in Graves' hyperthyroidism and ophthalmopathy. Notes on the study in general: Ophthalmopathy stood apart from stable hyperthyroidism in a 13 V-J model.

CDR1 and CDR2 from the germline V gene are SNHLY and FYNNEI. CDR3 length equals 14 residues. V lost 3 bases to trimming and J lost 8 bases, with 11 bases between them. The CDR3 regions of TCR beta were amplified from RNA transcripts. Initially, a first-round RT-PCR of the TCR CDR3 employed the HTBI primer set. One entry per CDR3 protein, called by TCRdb with MiXCR from the multiplex PCR reads. The table records fewer than 800,000 distinct CDR3 sequences, about a sixth of them present only once. This receptor was identified in a man in his late teens or twenties with Graves' hyperthyroidism. The sequenced sample was blood. This chain joins TRBV2 and TRBJ1-6; weak D call: TRBD1 (6 bases). Here the CDR3 reads CASSDRRGDSPLHF. The DNA of the CDR3 is TGTGCCAGCAGTGATCGCAGGGGAGATTCACCCCTCCACTTT.